A selection of T cell receptor beta chains follows, all from one sample in a study of cytomegalovirus exposure and HLA in healthy donors. TCRdb's copy holds only in-frame clones and misses some; the assay was immunoSEQ multiplex PCR. The data show approximately 110,000 clones, roughly 82% seen once. The sample was PBMCs. These TCRs come from a woman aged 55-69 years in good health and CMV-seropositive. Each CDR3 is given with its conserved first and last residue. A D gene is named only where the DNA matches it firmly. Size is stated for part of the rows, as once, few or many counts, or as a class when the clone is expanded.

size | J | D | V | DNA | CDR3
NA | TRBJ1-2 | NA | TRBV11-1 | TGTGCCAGCTCAATGGAGGGAAAGTACGGCTACACCTTC | CASSMEGKYGYTF
NA | TRBJ1-5 | TRBD1 | TRBV9 | TGTGCCAGCAGCCCCACAGGGGGAAATCAGCCCCAGCATTTT | CASSPTGGNQPQHF
NA | TRBJ2-5 | NA | TRBV2 | TGTGCCAGCAGTGGGGACAGGGAGAGCGGGAGGGCCTCGTACCAAGAGACCCAGTACTTC | CASSGDRESGRASYQETQYF
few | TRBJ2-7 | TRBD2 | TRBV7-9 | TGTGCCAGCGAAGAGGTGGCGGGAGGGACCTACGAGCAGTACTTC | CASEEVAGGTYEQYF
NA | TRBJ2-7 | TRBD1 | TRBV5-4 | TGTGCCAGCAGCAGAGACAGGGGGCTCTACGAGCAGTACTTC | CASSRDRGLYEQYF
NA | TRBJ1-2 | NA | TRBV19 | TGTGCCAGTAGTATCTCAGGGAACTATGGCTACACCTTC | CASSISGNYGYTF
many | TRBJ2-2 | NA | TRBV5-1 | TGCGCCAGCAGCCCGAGGGACATGAGCACCGGGGAGCTGTTTTTT | CASSPRDMSTGELFF
once | TRBJ2-1 | TRBD1 | TRBV7-6 | TGTGCCAGCAGCTACTCCGGGACAGGCACCTGGGTGGACAATGAGCAGTTCTTC | CASSYSGTGTWVDNEQFF
NA | TRBJ1-1 | TRBD1 | TRBV13 | TGTGCCAGCTTTACCCGACAGGGGATGGTAGCTTTCTTT | CASFTRQGMVAFF
NA | TRBJ1-5 | TRBD1 | TRBV7-3 | TGTGCCAGCAGCCCGGACAGGGATCAGCCCCAGCATTTT | CASSPDRDQPQHF
NA | TRBJ2-2 | TRBD1 | TRBV29-1 | TGCAGCGGCGGGACAGGGTTGATCGGGGAGCTGTTTTTT | CSGGTGLIGELFF
NA | TRBJ2-7 | TRBD2 | TRBV10-3 | TGTGCCATCAGGAAGACTAGCGGGAGTCAAAACGAGCAGTACTTC | CAIRKTSGSQNEQYF
once | TRBJ2-7 | TRBD2 | TRBV5-1 | TGCGCCAGCAGCTCTCGTACACTAGCGGGACCCCGACGGCCCTCCTACGAGCAGTACTTC | CASSSRTLAGPRRPSYEQYF
NA | TRBJ2-3 | TRBD2 | TRBV23-1 | TGCGCCAGCAGTCAATCGGGGCTAGCGGGTCGCACAGATACGCAGTATTTT | CASSQSGLAGRTDTQYF
NA | TRBJ1-1 | NA | TRBV5-4 | TGTGCCAGCAGCGATGGACGGGGAGTGAACACTGAAGCTTTCTTT | CASSDGRGVNTEAFF
few | TRBJ1-1 | NA | TRBV30 | TGTGCCTGCTCGTCGGGAGCGAACACTGAAGCTTTCTTT | CACSSGANTEAFF
NA | TRBJ1-2 | TRBD1 | TRBV2 | TGTGCCAGCGGGGGGGACAGGGGGCTTCCTTTTTTC | CASGGDRGLPFF
NA | TRBJ2-7 | NA | TRBV5-3 | TGTGCCAGAAGCTTGGACGGAAGCAGGGAACCCTACGAGCAGTACTTC | CARSLDGSREPYEQYF
NA | TRBJ1-2 | TRBD1 | TRBV14 | TGTGCCAGCAGCCGCGACCGGGACAGGGGGGTTTACTATGGCTACACCTTC | CASSRDRDRGVYYGYTF
NA | TRBJ1-2 | NA | TRBV2 | TGTGCCAGCAGTGCGGGGTTTGATGGCTACACCTTC | CASSAGFDGYTF
few | TRBJ1-1 | NA | TRBV19 | TGTGCCAGTAGTTCAAGACAAGGGGGCACTGAAGCTTTCTTT | CASSSRQGGTEAFF
NA | TRBJ2-1 | NA | TRBV19 | TGTGCCAGTATGGAGGGCGGGCGTAACAATGAGCAGTTCTTC | CASMEGGRNNEQFF
NA | TRBJ2-1 | TRBD2 | TRBV5-1 | TGCGCCAGCAGCTGGGGCGGGGGAAGCTCCTACAATGAGCAGTTCTTC | CASSWGGGSSYNEQFF
few | TRBJ1-1 | NA | TRBV7-2 | TGTGCCAGCAGCTTAGTGGCGGGCCCAGTTGAAGCTTTCTTT | CASSLVAGPVEAFF
few | TRBJ1-5 | NA | TRBV27 | TGTGCCAGCAGATTGGAGTCGGCAGATTATAGCAATCAGCCCCAGCATTTT | CASRLESADYSNQPQHF
NA | TRBJ2-2 | TRBD2 | TRBV19 | TGTGCCAGTACCGGCGGGGGTAGGAACACCGGGGAGCTGTTTTTT | CASTGGGRNTGELFF
NA | TRBJ2-3 | TRBD1 | TRBV5-4 | TGTGCCAGCCCAGGGACAGGGCGATCGAGGGAGGATACGCAGTATTTT | CASPGTGRSREDTQYF
NA | TRBJ2-3 | TRBD1 | TRBV2 | TGTGCCAGCACAGGGGGAACAGATACGCAGTATTTT | CASTGGTDTQYF
NA | TRBJ1-5 | TRBD1 | TRBV27 | TGTGCCAGCAGTTTGGGACAGCTTCAGCCCCAGCATTTT | CASSLGQLQPQHF
NA | TRBJ2-3 | TRBD2 | TRBV7-2 | TGTGCCAGCAGCTTAGCGAGGCTAGCGGGGGGGGATGATACGCAGTATTTT | CASSLARLAGGDDTQYF
once | TRBJ2-2 | TRBD1 | TRBV5-1 | TGCGCCAGCAGCCGACAGGGAGACGGGGAGCTGTTTTTT | CASSRQGDGELFF
NA | TRBJ2-7 | NA | TRBV6-5 | TGTGCCACCAATACGATGGACAGCCGAAGCTACGAGCAGTACTTC | CATNTMDSRSYEQYF
NA | TRBJ1-2 | TRBD1 | TRBV10-3 | TGTGCCATCAGTTCGGGACAGGCCTATGGCTACACCTTC | CAISSGQAYGYTF
NA | TRBJ2-1 | TRBD2 | TRBV7-2 | TGTGCCAGCAGCTTAGTAGCGGGAGGTGGTAATGAGCAGTTCTTC | CASSLVAGGGNEQFF
NA | TRBJ2-7 | TRBD1 | TRBV5-5 | TGTGCCAGCAGCCTGGTTAGAGGACAGGGATTCTACGAGCAGTACTTC | CASSLVRGQGFYEQYF
NA | TRBJ2-7 | TRBD1 | TRBV10-3 | TGTGCCATCAGTACGACAGGGGGGGACGAGCAGTACTTC | CAISTTGGDEQYF
NA | TRBJ2-4 | TRBD2 | TRBV5-1 | TGCGCCAGCAGCCCACGGGAGGGCAGTCACATTCAGTACTTC | CASSPREGSHIQYF
NA | TRBJ1-5 | NA | TRBV10-3 | TGTGCCATCAGTGAGTCTGGGGGGGGGACTCGCAATCAGCCCCAGCATTTT | CAISESGGGTRNQPQHF
NA | TRBJ2-5 | TRBD1 | TRBV6-5 | TGTGCCAGCAGTACTTGGACAGGCGAGACCCAGTACTTC | CASSTWTGETQYF
NA | TRBJ2-3 | NA | TRBV5-1 | TGCGCCAGCTATTCGAGACTAGGATCTGATACGCAGTATTTT | CASYSRLGSDTQYF
NA | TRBJ2-1 | NA | TRBV19 | TGTGCCAGTAGTCCCAAACGTACCCGGATTGGAGCGAACAATGAGCAGTTCTTC | CASSPKRTRIGANNEQFF
NA | TRBJ2-5 | TRBD1 | TRBV7-7 | TGTGCTAGCAGTACAGGGGGCGCAGGTAGAGAGACCCAGTACTTC | CASSTGGAGRETQYF
NA | TRBJ2-7 | TRBD2 | TRBV6-1 | TGTGCCAGCAGCCTAAATACTAGCGGCGAGCAGTACTTC | CASSLNTSGEQYF
NA | TRBJ1-2 | TRBD1 | TRBV19 | TGTGCCAGTAGTATTGGACAGGGAGCATACAACTATGGCTACACCTTC | CASSIGQGAYNYGYTF
NA | TRBJ1-5 | NA | TRBV29-1 | TGCAGCGCCCGGGACAATTTCAATCAGCCCCAGCATTTT | CSARDNFNQPQHF
NA | TRBJ2-2 | TRBD1 | TRBV9 | TGTGCCAGCAGCGACCGGGACAGGGTGGGCACCGGGGAGCTGTTTTTT | CASSDRDRVGTGELFF